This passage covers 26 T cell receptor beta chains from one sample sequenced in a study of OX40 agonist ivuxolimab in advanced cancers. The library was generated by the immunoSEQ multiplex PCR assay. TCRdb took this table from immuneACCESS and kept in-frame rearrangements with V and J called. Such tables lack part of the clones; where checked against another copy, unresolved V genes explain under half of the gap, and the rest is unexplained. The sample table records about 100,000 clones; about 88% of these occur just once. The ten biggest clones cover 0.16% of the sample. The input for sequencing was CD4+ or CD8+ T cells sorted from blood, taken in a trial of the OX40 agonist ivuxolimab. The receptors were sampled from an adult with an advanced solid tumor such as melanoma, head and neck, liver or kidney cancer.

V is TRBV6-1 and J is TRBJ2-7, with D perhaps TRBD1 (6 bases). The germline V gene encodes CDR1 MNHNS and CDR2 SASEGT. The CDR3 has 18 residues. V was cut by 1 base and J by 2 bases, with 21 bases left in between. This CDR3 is CASSEGSRFRRGAYEQYF. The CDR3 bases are TGTGCCAGCAGTGAAGGTTCGAGGTTCCGCAGGGGCGCCTACGAGCAGTACTTC.

The CDR3 DNA is TGTGCCAGCAGCCCCAATTGGGGACTAGCGGTAAACACAGATACGCAGTATTTT. This encodes CASSPNWGLAVNTDTQYF. The V and J genes are TRBV7-9 and TRBJ2-3; 11 nucleotides line up with TRBD2. The V and J ends lost 5 bases and 2 bases, in that order; junction bases with no gene match: 12. Germline CDR1 reads SEHNR; CDR2 reads FQNEAQ (reference sequence). CDR3 length: 18 amino acids.

The CDR3 protein is CASSYRTGGDTEAFF. CDR3 DNA: TGTGCCAGCAGCTATAGGACGGGGGGGGACACTGAAGCTTTCTTT. V is TRBV27 and J is TRBJ1-1; D perhaps matches TRBD1 (5 bases). The CDR3 has 15 amino acids. V lost 6 bases to trimming and J lost 3 bases, with 17 bases between them. Germline V gene lookup returns CDR1 MNHEY and CDR2 SMNVEV (reference sequence).

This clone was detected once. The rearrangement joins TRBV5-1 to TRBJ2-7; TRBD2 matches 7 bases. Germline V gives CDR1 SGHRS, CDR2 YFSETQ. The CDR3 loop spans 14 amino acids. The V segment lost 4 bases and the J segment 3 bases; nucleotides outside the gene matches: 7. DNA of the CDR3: TGCGCCAGCAGCGTAGCGGGTGAGCTCTACGAGCAGTACTTC. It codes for CASSVAGELYEQYF.

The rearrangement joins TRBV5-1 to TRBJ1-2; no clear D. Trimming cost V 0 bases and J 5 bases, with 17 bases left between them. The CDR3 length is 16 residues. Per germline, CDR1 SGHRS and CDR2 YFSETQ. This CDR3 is CASSLDPPTGRYGYTF. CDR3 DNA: TGCGCCAGCAGCTTGGACCCCCCTACTGGGCGATATGGCTACACCTTC.

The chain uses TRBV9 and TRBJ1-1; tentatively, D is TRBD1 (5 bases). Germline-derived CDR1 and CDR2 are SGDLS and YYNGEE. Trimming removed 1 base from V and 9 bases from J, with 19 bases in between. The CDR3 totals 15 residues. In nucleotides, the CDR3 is TGTGCCAGCAGCGTATTAGCACATGCTGGGGGTCAAGCTTTCTTT. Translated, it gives CASSVLAHAGGQAFF.

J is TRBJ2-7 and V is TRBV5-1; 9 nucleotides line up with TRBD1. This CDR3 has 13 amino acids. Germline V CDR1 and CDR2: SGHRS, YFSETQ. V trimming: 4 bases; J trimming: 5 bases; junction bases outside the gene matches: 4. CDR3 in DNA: TGCGCCAGCAGCGGGGGACAGGGCCACGAGCAGTACTTC. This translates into CASSGGQGHEQYF.

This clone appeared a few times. The CDR3 nucleotides are TGCGCCAGCAGCCAAGATCCCGCGCCCAACTCTGGAAACACCATATATTTT. It translates to CASSQDPAPNSGNTIYF. The chain employs TRBV4-1 and TRBJ1-3; no definite D call. Germline V gives CDR1 MGHRA, CDR2 YSYEKL. Trimming removed 0 bases from V and 0 bases from J, with 12 bases in between. CDR3 length: 17 amino acids.

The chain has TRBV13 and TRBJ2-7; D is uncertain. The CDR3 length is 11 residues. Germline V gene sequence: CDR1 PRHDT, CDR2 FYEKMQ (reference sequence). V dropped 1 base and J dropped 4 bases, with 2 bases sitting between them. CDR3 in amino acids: CASSLVYEQYF. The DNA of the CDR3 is TGTGCCAGCAGCTTAGTTTACGAGCAGTACTTC. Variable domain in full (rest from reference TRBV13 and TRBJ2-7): AAGVIQSPRHLIKEKRETATLKCYPIPRHDTVYWYQQGPGQDPQFLISFYEKMQSDKGSIPDRFSAQQFSDYHSELNMSSLELGDSALYFCASSLVYEQYFGPGTRLTVT.

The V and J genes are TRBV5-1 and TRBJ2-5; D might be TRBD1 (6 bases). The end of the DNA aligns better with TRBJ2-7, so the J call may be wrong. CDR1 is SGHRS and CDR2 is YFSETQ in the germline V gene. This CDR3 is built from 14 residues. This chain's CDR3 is CASSPRTVTYEQYF. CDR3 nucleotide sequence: TGCGCCAGCAGCCCCAGGACAGTAACCTACGAGCAGTACTTC.

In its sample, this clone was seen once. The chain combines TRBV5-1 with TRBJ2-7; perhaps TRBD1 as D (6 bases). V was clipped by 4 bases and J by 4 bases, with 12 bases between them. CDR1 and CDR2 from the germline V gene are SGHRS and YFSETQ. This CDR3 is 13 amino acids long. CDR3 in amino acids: CASSRTQGYEQYF. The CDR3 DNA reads TGCGCCAGCAGCCGGACCCAGGGGTACGAGCAGTACTTC.

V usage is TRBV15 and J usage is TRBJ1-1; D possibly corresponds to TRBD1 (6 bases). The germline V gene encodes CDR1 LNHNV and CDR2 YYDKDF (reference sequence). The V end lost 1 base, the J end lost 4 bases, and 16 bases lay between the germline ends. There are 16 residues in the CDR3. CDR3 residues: CATSRVRGGLSTEAFF. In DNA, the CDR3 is TGTGCCACCAGCAGAGTGAGGGGGGGGTTGAGCACTGAAGCTTTCTTT. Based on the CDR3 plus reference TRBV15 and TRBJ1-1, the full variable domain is DAMVIQNPRYQVTQFGKPVTLSCSQTLNHNVMYWYQQKSSQAPKLLFHYYDKDFNNEADTPDNFQSRRPNTSFCFLDIRSPGLGDTAMYLCATSRVRGGLSTEAFFGQGTRLTVV.

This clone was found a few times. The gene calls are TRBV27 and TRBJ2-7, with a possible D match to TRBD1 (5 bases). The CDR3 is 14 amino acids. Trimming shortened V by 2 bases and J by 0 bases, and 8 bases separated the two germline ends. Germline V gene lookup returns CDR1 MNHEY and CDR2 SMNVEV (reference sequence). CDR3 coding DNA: TGTGCCAGCAGTTTAAGGCAGGGCTCCTACGAGCAGTACTTC. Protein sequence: CASSLRQGSYEQYF.

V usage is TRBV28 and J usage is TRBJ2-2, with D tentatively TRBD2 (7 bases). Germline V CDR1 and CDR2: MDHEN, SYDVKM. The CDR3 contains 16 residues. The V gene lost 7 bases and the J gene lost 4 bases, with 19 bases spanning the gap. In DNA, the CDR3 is TGTGCCAGCAACGGGGGGCCCCAAGGGGTCACCGGGGAGCTGTTTTTT. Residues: CASNGGPQGVTGELFF.

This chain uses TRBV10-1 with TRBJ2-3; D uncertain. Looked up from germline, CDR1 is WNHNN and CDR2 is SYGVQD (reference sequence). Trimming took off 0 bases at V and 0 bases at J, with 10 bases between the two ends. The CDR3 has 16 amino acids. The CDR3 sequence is CASSESNWGSTDTQYF. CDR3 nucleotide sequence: TGCGCCAGCAGTGAGTCGAACTGGGGAAGCACAGATACGCAGTATTTT.

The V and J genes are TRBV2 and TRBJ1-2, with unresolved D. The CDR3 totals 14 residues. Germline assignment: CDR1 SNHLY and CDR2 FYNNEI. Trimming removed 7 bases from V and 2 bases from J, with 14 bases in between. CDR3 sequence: CASIPDVMNYGYTF. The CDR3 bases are TGTGCCAGCATCCCGGACGTAATGAACTATGGCTACACCTTC.

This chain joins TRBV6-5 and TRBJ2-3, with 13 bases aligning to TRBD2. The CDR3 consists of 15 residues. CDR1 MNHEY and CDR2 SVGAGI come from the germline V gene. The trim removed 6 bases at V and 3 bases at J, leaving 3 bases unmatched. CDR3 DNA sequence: TGTGCCAGCAGCCTGACTAGCGGGGGGACAGATACGCAGTATTTT. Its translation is CASSLTSGGTDTQYF.

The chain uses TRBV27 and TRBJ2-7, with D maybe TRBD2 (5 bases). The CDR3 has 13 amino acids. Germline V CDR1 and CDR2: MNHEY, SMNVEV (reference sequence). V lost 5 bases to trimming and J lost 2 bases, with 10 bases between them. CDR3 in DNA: TGTGCCAGCAGTCCCGGGATGACCTACGAGCAGTACTTC. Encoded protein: CASSPGMTYEQYF.

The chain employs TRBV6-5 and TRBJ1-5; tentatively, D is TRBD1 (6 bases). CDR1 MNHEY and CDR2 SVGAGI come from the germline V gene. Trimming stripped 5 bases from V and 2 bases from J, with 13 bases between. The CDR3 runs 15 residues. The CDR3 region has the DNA TGTGCCAGCAGTACCGGGACACTGCGCAATCAGCCCCAGCATTTT. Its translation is CASSTGTLRNQPQHF.

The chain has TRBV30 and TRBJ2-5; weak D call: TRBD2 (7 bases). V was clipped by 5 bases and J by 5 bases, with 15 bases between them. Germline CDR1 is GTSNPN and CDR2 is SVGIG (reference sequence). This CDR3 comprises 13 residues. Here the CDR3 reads CAWDRGAGETQYF. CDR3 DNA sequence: TGTGCCTGGGACCGGGGGGCCGGGGAGACCCAGTACTTC. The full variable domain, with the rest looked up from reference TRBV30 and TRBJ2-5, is SQTIHQWPATLVQPVGSPLSLECTVEGTSNPNLYWYRQAAGRGLQLLFYSVGIGQISSEVPQNLSASRPQDRQFILSSKKLLLSDSGFYLCAWDRGAGETQYFGPGTRLLVL.

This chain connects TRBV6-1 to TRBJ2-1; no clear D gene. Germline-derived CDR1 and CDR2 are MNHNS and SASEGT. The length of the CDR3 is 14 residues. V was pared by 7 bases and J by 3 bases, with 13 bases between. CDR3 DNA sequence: TGTGCCAGCAAGACTCTAGGCGGCTACAATGAGCAGTTCTTC. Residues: CASKTLGGYNEQFF.

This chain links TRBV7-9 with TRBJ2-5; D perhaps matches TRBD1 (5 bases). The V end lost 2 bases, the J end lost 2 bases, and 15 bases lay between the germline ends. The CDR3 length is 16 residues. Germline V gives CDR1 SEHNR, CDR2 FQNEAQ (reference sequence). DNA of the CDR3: TGTGCCAGCAGCTTAAGGGCTGGGGCCGAACAAGAGACCCAGTACTTC. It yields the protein CASSLRAGAEQETQYF.

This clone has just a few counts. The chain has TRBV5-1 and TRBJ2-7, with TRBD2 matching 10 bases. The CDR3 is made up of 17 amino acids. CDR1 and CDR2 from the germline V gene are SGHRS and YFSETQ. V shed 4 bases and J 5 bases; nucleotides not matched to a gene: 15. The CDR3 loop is CASSPNPVAGGRNEQYF. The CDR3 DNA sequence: TGCGCCAGCAGCCCCAATCCCGTAGCGGGAGGTCGGAACGAGCAGTACTTC.

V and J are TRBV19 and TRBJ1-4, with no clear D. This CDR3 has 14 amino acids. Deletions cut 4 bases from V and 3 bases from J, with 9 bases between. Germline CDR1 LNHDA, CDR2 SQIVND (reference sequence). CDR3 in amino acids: CASSKWEANEKLFF. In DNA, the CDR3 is TGTGCCAGTAGTAAGTGGGAGGCTAATGAAAAACTGTTTTTT.

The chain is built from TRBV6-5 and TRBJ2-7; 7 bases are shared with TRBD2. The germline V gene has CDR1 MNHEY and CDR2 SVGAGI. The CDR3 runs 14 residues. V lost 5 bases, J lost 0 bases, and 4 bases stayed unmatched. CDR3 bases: TGTGCCAGCAGTACCGGGAGGAGCTCCTACGAGCAGTACTTC. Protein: CASSTGRSSYEQYF.

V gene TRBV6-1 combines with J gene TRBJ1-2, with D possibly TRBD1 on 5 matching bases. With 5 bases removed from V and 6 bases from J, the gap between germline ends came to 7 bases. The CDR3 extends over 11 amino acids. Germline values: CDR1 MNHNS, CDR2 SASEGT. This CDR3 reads CASSRDDGYTF. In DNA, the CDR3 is TGTGCCAGCAGTCGGGACGATGGCTACACCTTC.